The clone carrying this TCR beta chain appeared a few times. The sample belongs to a study of blood T cell repertoires in COVID-19. Across the whole study: Both acute and convalescent COVID-19 samples were obtained from the United States, Italy and Spain.

V was clipped by 2 bases and J by 6 bases, with 8 bases between them. The CDR3 has 12 amino acids. CDR1 is LNHDA, CDR2 SQIVND, per germline (reference sequence). Repertoires were generated with immunoSEQ multiplex PCR, while TCRdb's copy carries only in-frame clones and drops some. The data contain fewer than 350,000 clones, 85% of them singletons. This clonotype originated in a human donor in a cohort sampled during active COVID-19. The chain uses TRBV19 and TRBJ2-7, with D unclear. The sample was peripheral blood. This CDR3 is CASSIYLREQYF. The CDR3 bases are TGTGCCAGTAGTATATATCTCCGCGAGCAGTACTTC.